Below are 8 T cell receptor beta chains sequenced from a single sample in a study of blood T cell repertoires in COVID-19. Libraries were prepared by immunoSEQ multiplex PCR; TCRdb keeps only in-frame clonotypes and omits some of them. The sample gives about 170,000 clones, just under 95% of which show up once; 4.6% is in the top ten. What was sequenced was peripheral blood. The receptors stem from a woman between 45 and 60 years old with acute or convalescent COVID-19.

The chain uses TRBV4-3 and TRBJ1-3; D call uncertain. In germline, CDR1 is LGHNA, CDR2 YSLEER. This CDR3 is built from 17 residues. The V and J ends lost 3 bases and 0 bases respectively, with 15 bases between them. The CDR3 here is CASSHDFSAVSGNTIYF. CDR3 nucleotides: TGCGCCAGCAGCCATGACTTTTCAGCGGTCTCTGGAAACACCATATATTTT.

The chain links TRBV30 to TRBJ1-1; 8 positions agree with TRBD1. Germline lookup yields CDR1 GTSNPN and CDR2 SVGIG (reference sequence). This CDR3 is 13 amino acids long. The trim removed 6 bases at V and 4 bases at J, leaving 7 bases unmatched. The DNA of the CDR3 is TGTGCCTGCTCAGGGGGCCCCGGCACTGAAGCTTTCTTT. This sequence encodes CACSGGPGTEAFF.

The count of this clone is one. J is TRBJ1-2 and V is TRBV4-1; D unclear. In germline, CDR1 is MGHRA, CDR2 YSYEKL. The V end lost 6 bases, the J end lost 4 bases, and 15 bases lay between the germline ends. The CDR3 has 14 amino acids. CDR3 nucleotide sequence: TGCGCCAGCAGGTTACCAGGCAGGCCCTATGGCTACACCTTC. Protein: CASRLPGRPYGYTF.

The rearrangement joins TRBV7-3 to TRBJ1-2, with D possibly being TRBD1 (6 bases). V lost 2 bases and J lost 8, with 12 bases in between. The germline V gene has CDR1 SGHTA and CDR2 FQGTGA. The CDR3 loop spans 13 amino acids. As DNA, the CDR3 is TGTGCCAGCAGCTTAGAACAGGGCGGAGGCTACACCTTC. This translates into CASSLEQGGGYTF.

This clone was counted once. V gene TRBV6-5 combines with J gene TRBJ2-2; perhaps TRBD1 as D (5 bases). Trimming took off 2 bases at V and 1 base at J, with 11 bases between the two ends. The length of the CDR3 is 16 residues. Germline lookup yields CDR1 MNHEY and CDR2 SVGAGI. DNA for the CDR3: TGTGCCAGCAGTTACGGCTGGACACGGAACACCGGGGAGCTGTTTTTT. Translated: CASSYGWTRNTGELFF.

This rearrangement joins TRBV6-5 to TRBJ1-2; 10 bases are shared with TRBD1. The CDR3 runs 15 residues. From germline, CDR1 is MNHEY and CDR2 SVGAGI. With 6 bases clipped from V and 5 bases from J, the junction kept 9 bases outside the gene matches. CDR3 DNA sequence: TGTGCCAGCAGCGGTGGGACAGGGGTTTTTTATGGCTACACCTTC. As protein: CASSGGTGVFYGYTF.

The rearrangement uses TRBV25-1 and TRBJ1-6; no reliable D call. The CDR3 is made up of 14 amino acids. CDR1 and CDR2 (germline): MGHDK, SYGVNS. V dropped 7 bases and J dropped 9 bases, with 16 bases sitting between them. The CDR3 DNA follows: TGTGCCAGCAAATCGCGGCAGTCTGGTTCACCCCTCCACTTT. Its translation is CASKSRQSGSPLHF. Full variable domain (missing parts from reference TRBV25-1 and TRBJ1-6): EADIYQTPRYLVIGTGKKITLECSQTMGHDKMYWYQQDPGMELHLIHYSYGVNSTEKGDLSSESTVSRIRTEHFPLTLESARPSHTSQYLCASKSRQSGSPLHFGNGTRLTVT.

The genes are TRBV3-1 (or the pseudogene TRBV3-2) and TRBJ2-1; 7 bases align to TRBD2. The CDR3 has 14 amino acids. V shed 3 bases, J shed 7 bases, and the junction held 6 bases outside the gene matches. Looked up from germline, CDR1 is LGHDT and CDR2 is YNNKEL (reference sequence). CDR3 sequence (DNA): TGTGCCAGCAGCCACCGGGGGGACCGGAATGAGCAGTTCTTC. This translates into CASSHRGDRNEQFF.